The present entry profiles one TCR beta chain with its context. Its antigen is not yet known. No base qualities exist here, and no much larger clone lies one base off it. The data stem from a study of blood T cell repertoires in COVID-19 (dated by TCRdb to 2020 to 2021). Study-wide context: Samples covering the acute and convalescent phases of COVID-19 were provided by collaborators in the United States, Italy and Spain. The material from the prospective study consisted of cDNA or gDNA derived from T cells, B-cell-depleted T cells, or PBMCs. Deeply sampled blood TCRbeta repertoires from subjects exposed to, actively infected with, or recovered from COVID-19 were included in the dataset. The repertoires were released in a freely available public database meant as a resource for research on the immune response to SARS-CoV-2. The samples were drawn from two sources: the first 160 participants of the ongoing ImmuneRACE study, and fewer than 1,500 subjects contributed by 6 global collaborators. A de-identified subject ID, COVID-19 status, age in years and sex were almost always included in the sample metadata. Where HLA class I and class II types were available, the types were taken from metadata supplied by the sample provider, not from assay-based typing.

TCRbeta CDR3 regions were amplified from genomic DNA by means of the immunoSEQ Assay, a bias-controlled multiplex PCR. The paper's processing steps were these. The number of nucleated cells in each sample was estimated by amplification of reference gene primers within the assay. To quantify the absolute abundance of each unique TCRbeta CDR3 rearrangement, sequence reads were collapsed and filtered. For each sample, productive Simpson clonality was calculated as the square root of Simpson's diversity index across productive rearrangements. TCRdb mirrors the immuneACCESS table, restricted to in-frame sequences. Some clones are absent from its copies; in checked studies, under half trace to an unresolved V gene, and the reason for the others is unknown. The DNA was the basis for D and trimming; V, J and clone size are from that table. Recorded for this sample are roughly 130,000 clones; about four fifths of them occurred a single time. The top ten clones comprise about a sixth of the sample.

Here is what the overall study found, with its caveats: How much clinical and demographic metadata was included differed by source and by participant, and the metadata was provided uncurated.

The collaborating institutions used their own protocols to collect whole blood in K2EDTA tubes. For TCRbeta analysis, collaborators shipped samples in one of three forms: frozen whole blood, isolated PBMCs, or DNA extracted from either of those sample types. From the cysteine through the phenylalanine, the CDR3 covers 13 amino acids. The DNA shown is the 39-base CDR3, in frame from base 1. Trimming takes 1 base from V and 4 bases from J, and the germline ends sit 7 bases apart. The V gene is TRBV12-3 or TRBV12-4 and the J gene is TRBJ1-2, with no confidently assigned D gene. The source of this sequence is a woman aged 45 to 65 with acute or convalescent COVID-19. The sequenced material came from peripheral blood. The encoded CDR3 is CASSLGHRYGYTF. Read as DNA, the sequence is TGTGCCAGCAGTTTAGGACACCGCTATGGCTACACCTTC.